This T cell receptor (beta chain) is from a study of T cell responses to AZD1222 COVID-19 vaccine. Overall study results and limits: Vaccine-associated CD4 TCRs spanned spike, dominant at 160-218 and 743-854.

The protocol was immunoSEQ multiplex PCR, while the TCRdb copy is restricted to in-frame clones and leaves out a portion. The table shows roughly 140,000 clones, with 88% occurring only once. In germline, CDR1 is SGDLS, CDR2 YYNGEE. Trimming left V 0 bases short and J 3 bases short, with 9 bases between. The CDR3 has 14 residues. Worth noting for this clone: Its antigen is as yet unknown.

The genes are TRBV9 and TRBJ1-2; possibly TRBD1 for D (6 bases). The clonotype originates from an adult in good health. The starting material was peripheral blood, obtained on day 0 of AZD1222 vaccination. The CDR3 loop reads CASSVEGGYYGYTF. The CDR3 DNA follows: TGTGCCAGCAGCGTAGAAGGGGGGTACTATGGCTACACCTTC.